What follows is one T cell receptor beta chain and its context. Its antigen remains unknown. The sample is drawn from a study of cytomegalovirus exposure and HLA in healthy donors. As for the study in general: Researchers found that around 80% of 350 to 500 genotyped donors fell within the Caucasian-associated ancestry cluster.

The germline CDR1 and CDR2 sequences are LNHNV and YYDKDF (reference sequence). Germline trimming cut 1 base from V and 4 bases from J; bases unmatched to any gene: 2. The CDR3 is made up of 15 amino acids. Researchers ran the PCR with 60 Vbeta and 13 Jbeta primers. Some clones are missing from TCRdb's copy, which holds only in-frame ones; the method was immunoSEQ multiplex PCR. The table has 120,000 to 150,000 clones, about 75% seen once. The study, taken as a whole, reports: In vitro confirmation showed three CMV-associated chains to be CMV antigen specific. The authors considered a cluster of highly shared sequence variants likely to be a sequencing artifact.

Although they were nominally healthy when sampled, donors likely had unrecorded immune exposures. The chain uses TRBV15 and TRBJ1-2; 11 bases align to TRBD1. This receptor was taken from a woman under 40 in good health and CMV-seronegative. Sequenced sample: PBMCs. This CDR3 reads CATSRGTGGVYGYTF. The CDR3, as DNA: TGTGCCACCAGCAGAGGGACAGGGGGCGTCTATGGCTACACCTTC.